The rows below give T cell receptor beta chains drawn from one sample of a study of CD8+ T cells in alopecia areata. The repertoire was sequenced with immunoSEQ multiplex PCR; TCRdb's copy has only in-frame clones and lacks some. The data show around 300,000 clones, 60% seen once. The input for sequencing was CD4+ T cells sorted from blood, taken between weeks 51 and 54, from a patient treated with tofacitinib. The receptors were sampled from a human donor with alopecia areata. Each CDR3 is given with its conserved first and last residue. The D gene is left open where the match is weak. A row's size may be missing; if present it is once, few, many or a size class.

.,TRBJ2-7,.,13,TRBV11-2,CASSLGRDYEQYF,TGTGCCAGCAGCTTAGGAAGAGACTACGAGCAGTACTTC
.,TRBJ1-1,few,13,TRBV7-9,CASSLEGDTEAFF,TGTGCCAGCAGCTTAGAAGGGGACACTGAAGCTTTCTTT
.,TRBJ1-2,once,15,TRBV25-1,CASSGFQAANYGYTF,TGTGCCAGCAGTGGTTTTCAGGCCGCCAACTATGGCTACACCTTC
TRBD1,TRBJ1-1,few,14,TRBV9,CASSVATGATEAFF,TGTGCCAGCAGCGTAGCTACAGGGGCCACTGAAGCTTTCTTT
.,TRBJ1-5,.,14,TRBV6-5,CASSYKSGNQPQHF,TGTGCCAGCAGTTATAAATCCGGGAATCAGCCCCAGCATTTT
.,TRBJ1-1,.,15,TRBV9,CASSVAAEMNTEAFF,TGTGCCAGCAGCGTAGCGGCGGAGATGAACACTGAAGCTTTCTTT
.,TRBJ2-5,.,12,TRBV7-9,CASSNPQETQYF,TGTGCCAGCAGCAACCCCCAAGAGACCCAGTACTTC
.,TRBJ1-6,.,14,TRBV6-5,CASRLTDRRSPLHF,TGTGCCAGCAGGCTAACGGACAGACGATCACCCCTCCACTTT
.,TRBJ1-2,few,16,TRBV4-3,CASSQDLGGVNYGYTF,TGCGCCAGCAGCCAAGATCTTGGGGGGGTTAACTATGGCTACACCTTC
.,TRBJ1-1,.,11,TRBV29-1,CSVEMLTEAFF,TGCAGCGTTGAAATGCTCACTGAAGCTTTCTTT
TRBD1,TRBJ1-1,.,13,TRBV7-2,CASSSRQGTEAFF,TGTGCCAGCAGCTCCCGACAGGGGACTGAAGCTTTCTTT
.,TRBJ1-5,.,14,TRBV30,CAWSDLPGRQPQHF,TGTGCCTGGAGTGATTTGCCAGGGCGTCAGCCCCAGCATTTT
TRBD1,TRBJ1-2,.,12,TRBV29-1,CSVTSGGSGYTF,TGCAGCGTTACCTCAGGGGGAAGTGGCTACACCTTC
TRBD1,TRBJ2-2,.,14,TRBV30,CAWSGQGATGELFF,TGTGCCTGGAGTGGACAGGGGGCCACCGGGGAGCTGTTTTTT
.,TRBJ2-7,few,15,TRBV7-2,CASSLMSHRVGEQYF,TGTGCCAGCAGCTTAATGAGCCACAGGGTAGGCGAGCAGTACTTC
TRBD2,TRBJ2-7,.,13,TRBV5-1,CASSPSGTYEQYF,TGCGCCAGCAGCCCCAGCGGGACCTACGAGCAGTACTTC
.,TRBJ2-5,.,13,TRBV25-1,CASRVGGQETQYF,TGTGCCAGCAGGGTAGGGGGGCAAGAGACCCAGTACTTC
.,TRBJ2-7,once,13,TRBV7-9,CASSSPPPWEQYF,TGTGCCAGCAGCTCTCCCCCGCCCTGGGAGCAGTACTTC
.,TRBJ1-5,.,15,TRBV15,CATSRVGHSDQPQHF,TGTGCCACCAGCAGAGTAGGGCACTCTGATCAGCCCCAGCATTTT
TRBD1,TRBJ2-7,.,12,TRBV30,CAWGQGAYEQYF,TGTGCCTGGGGACAGGGGGCTTACGAGCAGTACTTC
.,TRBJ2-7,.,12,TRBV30,CAWNLGLYEQYF,TGTGCCTGGAACTTGGGACTCTACGAGCAGTACTTC
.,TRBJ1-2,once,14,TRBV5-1,CASSPDLDSGGYTF,TGCGCCAGCAGCCCAGATCTTGACAGTGGCGGCTACACCTTC
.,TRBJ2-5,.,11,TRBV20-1,CSARWSETQYF,TGCAGTGCTAGATGGTCAGAGACCCAGTACTTC
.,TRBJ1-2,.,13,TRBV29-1,CSVVTGPHYGYTF,TGCAGCGTAGTGACAGGACCCCACTATGGCTACACCTTC
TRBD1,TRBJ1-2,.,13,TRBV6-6,CAGGDRKDYGYTF,TGTGCCGGAGGGGACAGGAAAGACTATGGCTACACCTTC
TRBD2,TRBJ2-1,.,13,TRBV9,CASSVGAGFEQFF,TGTGCCAGCAGCGTAGGAGCGGGGTTTGAGCAGTTCTTC
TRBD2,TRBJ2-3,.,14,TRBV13,CASRTSGGLDTQYF,TGTGCCAGCAGGACTAGCGGGGGGTTGGATACGCAGTATTTT
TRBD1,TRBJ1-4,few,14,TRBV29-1,CSVVSGTGDEKLFF,TGCAGCGTTGTATCCGGGACAGGGGATGAAAAACTGTTTTTT
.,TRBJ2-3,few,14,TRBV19,CASTLGSQADTQYF,TGTGCCAGCACTTTGGGGTCTCAGGCGGATACGCAGTATTTT
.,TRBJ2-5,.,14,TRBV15,CATSKRDYQETQYF,TGTGCCACCAGCAAAAGGGACTACCAAGAGACCCAGTACTTC
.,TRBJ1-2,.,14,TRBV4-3,CASSQESRGYGYTF,TGCGCCAGCAGCCAAGAATCGAGAGGCTATGGCTACACCTTC
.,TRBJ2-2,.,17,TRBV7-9,CASSLVPRAAGTGELFF,TGTGCCAGCAGCTTAGTTCCTCGGGCAGCGGGCACCGGGGAGCTGTTTTTT
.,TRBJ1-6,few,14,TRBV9,CASSQGMWNSPLHF,TGTGCCAGCAGCCAGGGGATGTGGAATTCACCCCTCCACTTT
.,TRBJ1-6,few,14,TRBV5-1,CASSLSTYNSPLHF,TGCGCCAGCAGCTTGAGTACCTATAATTCACCCCTCCACTTT
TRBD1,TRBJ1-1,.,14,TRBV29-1,CSVGRTGGNTEAFF,TGCAGCGTAGGGAGGACAGGGGGTAACACTGAAGCTTTCTTT
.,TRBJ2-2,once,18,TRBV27,CASSSRTRRGLGTGELFF,TGTGCCAGCAGTTCCCGAACCCGGAGGGGGCTGGGCACCGGGGAGCTGTTTTTT
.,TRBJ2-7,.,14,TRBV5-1,CASSPRVNSDEQYF,TGCGCCAGCAGCCCCAGGGTGAATTCAGACGAGCAGTACTTC
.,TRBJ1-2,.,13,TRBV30,CAWSTAINYGYTF,TGTGCCTGGAGTACGGCGATTAACTATGGCTACACCTTC
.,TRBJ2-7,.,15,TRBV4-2,CASSQDPLGGYEQYF,TGTGCCAGCAGCCAAGATCCCCTCGGAGGCTACGAGCAGTACTTC
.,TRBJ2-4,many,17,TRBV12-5,CASGLVGVRATEGIQYF,TGTGCTAGTGGTTTGGTCGGGGTGAGGGCAACGGAGGGCATTCAGTACTTC
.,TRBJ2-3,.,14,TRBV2,CALLGGYSTDTQYF,TGTGCCTTACTTGGGGGTTACAGCACAGATACGCAGTATTTT
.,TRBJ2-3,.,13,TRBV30,CAWRWGPTDTQYF,TGTGCCTGGAGATGGGGCCCCACAGATACGCAGTATTTT
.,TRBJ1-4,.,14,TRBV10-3,CAISDGETNEKLFF,TGTGCCATCAGTGACGGAGAAACTAATGAAAAACTGTTTTTT
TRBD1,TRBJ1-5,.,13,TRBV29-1,CSVAATGTQPQHF,TGCAGCGTTGCCGCGACAGGGACTCAGCCCCAGCATTTT
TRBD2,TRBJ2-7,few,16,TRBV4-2,CASSQRTSGGSYEQYF,TGTGCCAGCAGCCAACGTACTAGCGGGGGATCTTACGAGCAGTACTTC
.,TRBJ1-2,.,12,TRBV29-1,CSVEQALYGYTF,TGCAGCGTTGAACAGGCCCTCTATGGCTACACCTTC
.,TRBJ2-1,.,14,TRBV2,CASRTLTSYNEQFF,TGTGCCAGCCGGACCCTTACCTCCTACAATGAGCAGTTCTTC
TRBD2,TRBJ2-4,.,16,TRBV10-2,CASSDKRASGENIQYF,TGCGCCAGCAGTGATAAGAGGGCTAGCGGCGAAAACATTCAGTACTTC